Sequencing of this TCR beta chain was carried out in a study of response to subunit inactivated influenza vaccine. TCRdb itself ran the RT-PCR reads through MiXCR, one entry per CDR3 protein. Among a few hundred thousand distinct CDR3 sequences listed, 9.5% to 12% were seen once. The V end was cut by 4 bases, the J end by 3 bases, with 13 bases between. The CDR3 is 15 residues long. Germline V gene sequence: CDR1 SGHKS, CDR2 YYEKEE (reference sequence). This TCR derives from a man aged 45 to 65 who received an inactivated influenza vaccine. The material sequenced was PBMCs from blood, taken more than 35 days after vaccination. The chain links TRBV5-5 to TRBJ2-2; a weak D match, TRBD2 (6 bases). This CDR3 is CASSRGTGHTGELFF. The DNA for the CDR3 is TGTGCCAGCAGCCGGGGGACGGGGCACACCGGGGAGCTGTTTTTT.